This paragraph reports one T cell receptor (beta chain). The sample is drawn from a study of cytomegalovirus exposure and HLA in healthy donors. The PCR ran on 60 Vbeta and 13 Jbeta primers. The protocol was immunoSEQ multiplex PCR, while the TCRdb copy is restricted to in-frame clones and leaves out a portion. Altogether some 130,000 clones are present, approximately 81% being singletons, with the ten largest covering 6% to 8%. The CDR3 is 15 residues long. Deletions cut 5 bases from V and 9 bases from J, with 23 bases between. From germline, CDR1 is SEHNR and CDR2 FQNEAQ (reference sequence). J is TRBJ2-7 and V is TRBV7-9, with D possibly being TRBD2 (5 bases). The receptor was isolated from a male donor in good health and CMV-seronegative. The specimen was PBMCs. In DNA form, the CDR3 reads TGTGCCAGCAGCCCCCCGGAGGACCCGTTATGGGCGCAGTACTTC. The encoded protein is CASSPPEDPLWAQYF.